This TCR beta chain was found in a study of cytomegalovirus exposure and HLA in healthy donors. On the study more broadly: Counted in an early data release were about 86 million unique TCRs from HLA-typed donors.

60 Vbeta and 13 Jbeta primers were used in PCR. Some clones are missing from TCRdb's copy, which holds only in-frame ones; the method was immunoSEQ multiplex PCR. Of about 170,000 clones in the sample, roughly 80% were seen once. Concerning this clone: Antigen: not known.

Study-wide points: Among CMV-associated TCR beta chains, most appeared HLA-restricted in a later analysis. In an earlier analysis, productive rearrangement rates for most beta V segments clustered near 87% or 30%.

The sequence came from a female donor in good health and CMV-seronegative. Sequencing was carried out using PBMCs.

CDR3 residues: CGLAEQETQYF. CDR3 bases: TGCGGTCTAGCGGAGCAAGAGACCCAGTACTTC. The rearrangement uses TRBV20-1 and TRBJ2-5; 7 positions agree with TRBD2. The germline CDR1 and CDR2 sequences are DFQATT and SNEGSKA (reference sequence). The CDR3 loop spans 11 amino acids.